This TCR beta chain was sequenced during a study of blood T cells in healthy people across ages. The CDR3 is 14 amino acids. The ends lost 1 base at V and 4 bases at J; junction bases unmatched: 3. Germline loops: CDR1 SGHTA, CDR2 FQGNSA. For the second PCR, which ran for 7 to 11 cycles, a sample-barcoded 5' primer and a J-beta primer mix were used. MiXCR, run by TCRdb on the 5' RACE reads, gives a single entry per CDR3 protein. The sample yields around 700,000 distinct CDR3 sequences, roughly 25% seen once. These sequences were also reported in another study, on T cells of mothers and their children. That publication notes: At a rate of roughly 1.4 ug per 15 ul, cDNA synthesis received all of the extracted RNA.

This receptor was taken from a boy aged 10-17 years in good health. The chain has TRBV7-2 and TRBJ2-7; TRBD2 agrees at 8 bases. The source material was blood. This chain's CDR3 is CASSLDPSGYEQYF. The DNA for the CDR3 is TGTGCCAGCAGCTTAGACCCTAGCGGGTACGAGCAGTACTTC.